Reported below is one T cell receptor beta chain. Per the study methods: Amplification with reference gene primers provided the estimates of nucleated cell counts. Repertoires were generated with immunoSEQ multiplex PCR, while TCRdb's copy carries only in-frame clones and drops some. That table is the source of V, J and clone size, and D and trimming were worked out from the DNA. The sample gives under 100,000 clones, about four fifths of which show up once; about 10% is in the top ten. The record originates from a study of blood T cell repertoires in COVID-19. Across the whole study: Researchers got acute and convalescent COVID-19 samples from the United States, Italy and Spain. The cDNA or gDNA used as material had been derived from T cells, B-cell-depleted T cells, or PBMCs.

The CDR3 runs 16 residues. Germline V gene sequence: CDR1 SGHVS, CDR2 FQNEAQ. V shed 2 bases, J shed 2 bases, and the junction held 3 bases outside the gene matches. The chain joins TRBV7-8 to TRBJ2-1; 10 bases match TRBD1. What was sequenced was peripheral blood. This sequence originates from a man aged 60 to 69 with acute or convalescent COVID-19. The CDR3 sequence: CASSLRDRGPYNEQFF. CDR3 nucleotides: TGTGCCAGCAGCTTAAGGGACAGGGGACCCTACAATGAGCAGTTCTTC.